This TCR beta chain was identified in a study of T-cell reconstitution after alpha-beta-depleted transplantation in children. Notes on the study in general: After one year, T-cell counts and TCRbeta diversity mostly came from new T cells. Alpha-beta T cells present about two months after transplant were reported to originate from several hundred expanded graft clones.

Unique molecular identifiers were incorporated during preparation of the TCRbeta library. TCRdb passed the PCR reads through MiXCR, listing each CDR3 protein once. The data contain roughly 790,000 distinct CDR3 sequences, less than 20% of them singletons. In its sample, this clonotype was seen a few times. Its antigen is not identified. CDR1 is SGHRS, CDR2 YFSETQ, per germline. CDR3 length: 16 amino acids. The ends lost 4 bases at V and 0 bases at J; junction bases unmatched: 10. The rearrangement uses TRBV5-1 and TRBJ2-7; 7 positions match TRBD2. The TCR sequence derives from a male patient under 18 who had a stem cell transplant for acute lymphoblastic leukemia, so the T cells may come from the graft donor. Sequences were derived from PBMCs, mostly from graft donor cells, sampled 360 days after TCRalphabeta/CD19-depleted stem cell transplant. CDR3 sequence reads: CASSPSSGVASYEQYF. The CDR3 DNA reads TGCGCCAGCAGCCCGTCCAGCGGGGTTGCCTCCTACGAGCAGTACTTC.